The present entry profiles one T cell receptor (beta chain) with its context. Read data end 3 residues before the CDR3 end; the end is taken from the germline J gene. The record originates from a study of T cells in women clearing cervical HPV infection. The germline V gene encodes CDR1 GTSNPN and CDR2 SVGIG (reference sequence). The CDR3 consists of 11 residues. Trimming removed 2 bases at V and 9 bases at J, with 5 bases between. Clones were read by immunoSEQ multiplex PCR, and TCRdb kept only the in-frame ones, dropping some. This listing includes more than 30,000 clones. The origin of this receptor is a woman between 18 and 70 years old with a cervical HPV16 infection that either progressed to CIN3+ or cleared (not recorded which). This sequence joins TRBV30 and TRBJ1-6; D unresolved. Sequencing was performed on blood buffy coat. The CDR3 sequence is CAWSQSSPLHF. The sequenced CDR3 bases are TGTGCCTGGAGTCAGTCTTCACCC.